These 18 T cell receptor beta chains came from one sample sequenced in a study of shared clonotypes between healthy human individuals. Produced via immunoSEQ multiplex PCR; TCRdb's table is partial and in-frame only. Here the sample spans 2 million or so clones, 95% being singletons. Sequencing was carried out using naive CD4+ T cells sorted from blood. Subset defined: CD45RA+ positively selected. The receptors were gathered from a man between 18 and 29 years old in good health.

With regard to this clone: This sample also contains other DNA sequences that code for the same CDR3. V gene TRBV7-2 combines with J gene TRBJ2-2; D call uncertain. Germline CDR1 SGHTA, CDR2 FQGNSA. The CDR3 runs to 11 residues. V lost 2 bases and J lost 5, with 0 bases in between. The chain's CDR3 is CASSLTGELFF. The CDR3, as DNA: TGTGCCAGCAGCTTAACCGGGGAGCTGTTTTTT.

This sequence joins TRBV27 and TRBJ2-7; no clear D. This CDR3 contains 16 residues. Germline CDR1 is MNHEY and CDR2 is SMNVEV (reference sequence). V was trimmed by 1 base and J by 2 bases, leaving 15 bases between them. In DNA form, the CDR3 reads TGTGCCAGCAGTTTATATTACGTCGGACCAGCCTACGAGCAGTACTTC. Its protein product is CASSLYYVGPAYEQYF.

In nucleotides, the CDR3 is TGTGCCACCGCCTTCAAAGGGGAGCAGTACTTC. Residues: CATAFKGEQYF. This chain joins TRBV14 and TRBJ2-7; D not resolved. Germline lookup yields CDR1 SGHDN and CDR2 FVKESK. The CDR3 covers 11 residues. Between the trimmed V and J ends, which lost 10 bases and 7 bases, there was a span of 14 bases.

The chain is built from TRBV19 and TRBJ1-2; no clear D. CDR1 is LNHDA and CDR2 is SQIVND in the germline V gene (reference sequence). Trimming left V 3 bases short and J 4 bases short, with 9 bases between. This CDR3 contains 13 residues. The CDR3 loop reads CASSIGVGYGYTF. Written as DNA, the CDR3 is TGTGCCAGTAGTATTGGGGTGGGCTATGGCTACACCTTC.

V and J are TRBV2 and TRBJ2-1; 7 nucleotides agree with TRBD1. Trimming removed 6 bases from V and 2 bases from J; junction bases left unmatched: 4. There are 14 residues in the CDR3. CDR1 and CDR2 (germline): SNHLY, FYNNEI. The CDR3 region is CASSRDSPYNEQFF. The CDR3 nucleotides are TGTGCCAGCAGCCGGGACAGCCCCTACAATGAGCAGTTCTTC.

The V and J genes are TRBV4-1 and TRBJ2-7, with 9 bases that match TRBD1. The germline CDR1 and CDR2 sequences are MGHRA and YSYEKL. J was trimmed by 3 bases and V by 0 bases; bases with no gene match: 6. There are 16 residues in the CDR3. The CDR3 bases are TGCGCCAGCAGCCAAGATTCGGGACAGGGCTACTACGAGCAGTACTTC. This gives the protein CASSQDSGQGYYEQYF.

The gene calls are TRBV30 and TRBJ1-1; D may be TRBD1 (6 bases). This CDR3 is built from 13 residues. Trimming cost V 3 bases and J 4 bases, with 12 bases left between them. Germline V lookup: CDR1 GTSNPN, CDR2 SVGIG (reference sequence). CDR3 sequence (DNA): TGTGCCTGGAGGATACAGGGAATCACTGAAGCTTTCTTT. Protein sequence: CAWRIQGITEAFF.

This clone appeared once. The genes are TRBV6-5 and TRBJ2-5; the D is unclear. Germline V gene lookup returns CDR1 MNHEY and CDR2 SVGAGI. The CDR3 extends over 13 amino acids. Trimming took off 7 bases at V and 3 bases at J, with 12 bases between the two ends. The CDR3 protein is CASISLIKETQYF. The CDR3 DNA sequence: TGTGCCAGCATCTCCTTAATAAAAGAGACCCAGTACTTC.

This clone was seen just once. The chain employs TRBV2 and TRBJ1-5, with 8 bases identical to TRBD1. This CDR3 comprises 13 residues. Trimming took 10 bases from V and 5 from J; bases not matched to a gene: 7. In germline, CDR1 is SNHLY, CDR2 FYNNEI. The DNA of the CDR3 is TGTGCCACCGGGGACAGGAGAGATCAGCCCCAGCATTTT. Translation: CATGDRRDQPQHF.

The chain uses TRBV5-1 and TRBJ2-1, with 9 bases fitting TRBD1. The germline V gene has CDR1 SGHRS and CDR2 YFSETQ. V gave up 3 bases and J gave up 3 bases; unmatched junction bases: 7. This CDR3 spans 16 amino acids. CDR3 amino acids: CASSSDSTGGYNEQFF. The CDR3 DNA reads as TGCGCCAGCAGCTCCGATTCGACAGGGGGCTACAATGAGCAGTTCTTC. Drawing the rest from reference TRBV5-1 and TRBJ2-1, the complete variable domain is KAGVTQTPRYLIKTRGQQVTLSCSPISGHRSVSWYQQTPGQGLQFLFEYFSETQRNKGNFPGRFSGRQFSNSRSEMNVSTLELGDSALYLCASSSDSTGGYNEQFFGPGTRLTVL.

The rearrangement uses TRBV6-6 and TRBJ1-1, with no clear D. Trimming pared 6 bases from V and 1 base from J, leaving 6 bases between. The germline V gene encodes CDR1 MNHNY and CDR2 SVGAGI (reference sequence). The CDR3 length is 12 residues. CDR3 coding DNA: TGTGCCAGCAGGTCAGCGAACACTGAAGCTTTCTTT. This codes for CASRSANTEAFF.

CDR3 sequence reads: CASSPGLAGGTQYF. The CDR3 DNA is TGCGCCAGCAGCCCCGGTCTAGCGGGGGGGACCCAGTACTTC. V and J are TRBV10-1 and TRBJ2-5, with 11 bases matching TRBD2. V was pared by 6 bases and J by 7 bases, with 7 bases of the junction left unmatched. This CDR3 contains 14 residues. Per the germline V gene, CDR1 is WNHNN and CDR2 is SYGVQD (reference sequence).

Notes on this clone: Other DNA sequences within the sample encode an identical CDR3. V usage is TRBV9 and J usage is TRBJ2-5, with 8 bases lining up with TRBD2. The CDR3 extends over 14 amino acids. Per germline, CDR1 SGDLS and CDR2 YYNGEE. V dropped 0 bases and J dropped 5; count of bases not matched to a gene: 3. The CDR3 DNA sequence: TGTGCCAGCAGCGTAGGCGGGGGGAGGGAGACCCAGTACTTC. The encoded protein is CASSVGGGRETQYF.

A word on this clone: Other DNA sequences in this specimen translate into the identical CDR3. The chain links TRBV5-1 to TRBJ1-5, with D possibly TRBD1 on 5 matching bases. Trimming took 0 bases from V and 3 from J, leaving 10 bases between them. The CDR3 is 15 amino acids. Germline CDR1 reads SGHRS; CDR2 reads YFSETQ. The CDR3 loop reads CASSLGTGDNQPQHF. DNA for the CDR3: TGCGCCAGCAGCTTGGGTACAGGAGACAATCAGCCCCAGCATTTT.

The chain employs TRBV4-1 and TRBJ2-7, with a weak D call TRBD1 (7 bases). Deletions cut 4 bases from V and 4 bases from J, with 17 bases between. The germline CDR1 and CDR2 sequences are MGHRA and YSYEKL. CDR3 length: 15 amino acids. CDR3 in amino acids: CASSRTGPGGYEQYF. The DNA of the CDR3 is TGCGCCAGCAGCCGGACAGGTCCCGGAGGGTACGAGCAGTACTTC.

The chain carries TRBV30 and TRBJ2-2; possibly TRBD1 for D (6 bases). Per the germline V gene, CDR1 is GTSNPN and CDR2 is SVGIG (reference sequence). This CDR3 contains 14 residues. The V end was cut by 4 bases, the J end by 5 bases, with 14 bases between. The CDR3 loop reads CAWMPTGGTGELFF. The DNA for the CDR3 is TGTGCCTGGATGCCGACAGGCGGGACCGGGGAGCTGTTTTTT.

The chain links TRBV25-1 to TRBJ2-7; 8 nucleotides align to TRBD2. The V gene end was trimmed by 6 bases and the J gene end by 6 bases; junction bases not matched to a gene: 19. This CDR3 contains 17 residues. The germline CDR1 and CDR2 sequences are MGHDK and SYGVNS. In nucleotides, the CDR3 is TGTGCCAGCAGCCCTAACAGGCGGGGGACTAGGTCTTCCGAGCAGTACTTC. Amino acids: CASSPNRRGTRSSEQYF.

The chain uses TRBV5-8 and TRBJ2-1; D tentatively fits TRBD1 or TRBD2 (6 bases each). V dropped 6 bases and J dropped 5 bases, with 18 bases sitting between them. The CDR3 is 15 residues long. The germline V gene has CDR1 SGHTS and CDR2 YDEGEE. CDR3 in DNA: TGTGCCAGCATCCTCTTCGGGGGCCTTGACAATGAGCAGTTCTTC. Translation gives CASILFGGLDNEQFF.